Listed here are 27 T cell receptor beta chains from one sample, sequenced in a study of shared clonotypes between healthy human individuals (TCRdb year 2020). Library preparation used the immunoSEQ multiplex PCR assay. TCRdb obtained this table from immuneACCESS and retained in-frame rearrangements with V and J assigned. These tables miss some clones; where compared with another copy, unresolved V genes account for less than half of the shortfall, and the remainder is unexplained. Present in this sample are about 520,000 clones, roughly 80% of which were seen just once. The top ten clonotypes cover 10% to 15% of the sample. The sequencing input was PBMCs. These receptors were obtained from a woman aged 35 to 49 in good health. Some clones in this sample may be carry-over from other donors' samples.

With regard to this clone: A read error is possible here, since a much larger clone lies one base away. This chain links TRBV11-1 with TRBJ2-3; D uncertain. The V and J ends lost 1 base and 3 bases respectively, with 2 bases between them. The germline gives CDR1 SGHAT, CDR2 FQDESV (reference sequence). The CDR3 is 12 amino acids. CDR3 protein: CASSLGTDTQYF. The DNA for the CDR3 is TGTGCCAGCAGCTTAGGGACAGATACGCAGTATTTT. The complete variable domain, with remaining parts taken from reference TRBV11-1 and TRBJ2-3, reads EAEVAQSPRYKITEKSQAVAFWCDPISGHATLYWYRQILGQGPELLVQFQDESVVDDSQLPKDRFSAERLKGVDSTLKIQPAELGDSAMYLCASSLGTDTQYFGPGTRLTVL.

This clone showed up just a few times. This could be a read error, since a much larger clone is one nucleotide away. The gene calls are TRBV27 and TRBJ2-2; TRBD1 agrees at 7 bases. Germline V gene lookup returns CDR1 MNHEY and CDR2 SMNVEV (reference sequence). The CDR3 has 13 residues. The ends lost 5 bases at V and 3 bases at J; junction bases unmatched: 0. The CDR3 coding sequence is TGTGCCAGCAGTGACAGGGACACCGGGGAGCTGTTTTTT. Its translation: CASSDRDTGELFF.

Note on this clone: Other DNA sequences within the sample encode an identical CDR3. The chain recombines TRBV29-1 with TRBJ1-1, with TRBD1 identical over 7 bases. The CDR3 is 13 residues long. Germline trimming cut 6 bases from V and 0 bases from J; bases unmatched to any gene: 4. In germline, CDR1 is SQVTM, CDR2 ANQGSEA. CDR3 coding DNA: TGCAGCGTCGAGACAGGGTTGAACACTGAAGCTTTCTTT. Translated: CSVETGLNTEAFF.

The chain uses TRBV28 and TRBJ2-5; D not resolved. The germline V and J ends were trimmed by 2 bases and 5 bases, with 3 bases remaining between them. The CDR3 has 11 amino acids. Germline loops: CDR1 MDHEN, CDR2 SYDVKM. CDR3 in DNA: TGTGCCAGCAGTTTAACCGAGACCCAGTACTTC. Translating gives CASSLTETQYF.

This clone was detected a few times. V gene TRBV6-6 combines with J gene TRBJ2-1, with a possible D match to TRBD2 (6 bases). CDR1 and CDR2 (germline): MNHNY, SVGAGI (reference sequence). The CDR3 loop spans 16 amino acids. With 2 bases removed from V and 7 bases from J, the gap between germline ends came to 18 bases. The CDR3, as DNA: TGTGCCAGCAGTTACGGTACAGCCGGGAGATTGAATGAGCAGTTCTTC. Its protein product is CASSYGTAGRLNEQFF.

Of note for this clone: A far bigger clonotype differs at one base, so this is likely a read error. The same CDR3 also results from other DNA sequences found in this sample. V is TRBV4-3 and J is TRBJ2-7, with D unclear. The germline CDR1 and CDR2 sequences are LGHNA and YSLEER. CDR3 length: 15 residues. V was shortened by 3 bases and J by 3 bases, with 15 bases between the two germline ends. Here the CDR3 DNA reads TGCGCCAGCAGCCAGGCGGCCGTAGGCGGCTACGAGCAGTACTTC. Translation gives CASSQAAVGGYEQYF.

Worth noting for this clone: Germline is not matched at one junction end, which may reflect a read error. Distinct nucleotide sequences in the sample also encode this CDR3. This sequence joins TRBV2 and TRBJ1-5; D is possibly TRBD1 (6 bases). The length of the CDR3 is 14 residues. Looked up from germline, CDR1 is SNHLY and CDR2 is FYNNEI. The DNA of the CDR3 is TGTGCCAGTAGTGGGACGGGGCAGGGGCAGCCCCAGCATTTT. Translation: CASSGTGQGQPQHF. Full variable domain (remainder filled in from reference TRBV2 and TRBJ1-5): EPEVTQTPSHQVTQMGQEVILRCVPISNHLYFYWYRQILGQKVEFLVSFYNNEISEKSEIFDDQFSVERPDGSNFTLKIRSTKLEDSAMYFCASSGTGQGQPQHFGDGTRLSIL.

The genes are TRBV28 and TRBJ2-6; D gene ambiguous. From germline, CDR1 is MDHEN and CDR2 SYDVKM. V was clipped by 4 bases and J by 2 bases, with 15 bases between them. The CDR3 sequence is 17 residues long. In DNA form, the CDR3 reads TGTGCCAGCAGTTCCCCATGGGGTAATACTGGGGCCAACGTCCTGACTTTC. This codes for CASSSPWGNTGANVLTF. Full variable domain (remainder filled in from reference TRBV28 and TRBJ2-6): DVKVTQSSRYLVKRTGEKVFLECVQDMDHENMFWYRQDPGLGLRLIYFSYDVKMKEKGDIPEGYSVSREKKERFSLILESASTNQTSMYLCASSSPWGNTGANVLTFGAGSRLTVL.

In the case of this clone: A read error likely explains this, since a far larger clone differs by one base. In the same sample, other DNA sequences code for this CDR3. The V gene is TRBV2, the J gene TRBJ1-6; weak D call: TRBD1 (5 bases). This CDR3 is 16 amino acids long. Per germline, CDR1 SNHLY and CDR2 FYNNEI. Trimming shortened V by 8 bases and J by 7 bases, and 21 bases separated the two germline ends. The CDR3 region has the DNA TGTGCCAGCGTACTCACCCGGGGCAGCGAGAATTCACCCCTCCACTTT. Its protein is CASVLTRGSENSPLHF.

This clone has a single count. V gene TRBV11-2 combines with J gene TRBJ2-5; 12 nucleotides agree with TRBD1. The CDR3 extends over 15 amino acids. Germline trimming cut 7 bases from V and 4 bases from J; bases unmatched to any gene: 7. Germline assignment: CDR1 SGHAT and CDR2 FQNNGV. The CDR3 here is CASTMGQGARETQYF. DNA of the CDR3: TGTGCCAGCACCATGGGACAGGGGGCTAGAGAGACCCAGTACTTC.

The chain carries TRBV10-3 and TRBJ1-4; tentatively, D is TRBD1 (5 bases). The V end was cut by 6 bases, the J end by 4 bases, with 9 bases between. Germline V gene sequence: CDR1 ENHRY, CDR2 SYGVKD. The CDR3 is 13 residues long. This chain's CDR3 is CAIRGRRNEKLFF. The DNA for the CDR3 is TGTGCCATCAGGGGACGGCGTAATGAAAAACTGTTTTTT.

The gene calls are TRBV10-1 and TRBJ1-1; no firm D call. The germline gives CDR1 WNHNN, CDR2 SYGVQD (reference sequence). V was trimmed by 6 bases and J by 4 bases, leaving 9 bases between them. CDR3 length: 12 amino acids. Here the CDR3 DNA reads TGCGCCAGCAGGGGTTTGGGCACTGAAGCTTTCTTT. Amino acids: CASRGLGTEAFF.

About this clone itself: Given a far larger clone just one base away, this is likely a sequencing read error. The rearrangement links TRBV4-2 to TRBJ2-3, with TRBD2 as a possible D gene (5 bases). CDR1 is LGHNA, CDR2 YNFKEQ, per germline. This CDR3 is 15 amino acids long. This CDR3 reads CGSSQAKGDTDTQYF. The CDR3 DNA reads TGTGGCAGCAGCCAAGCAAAGGGAGATACAGATACGCAGTATTTT.

In regard to this clone: A far bigger clonotype differs at one base, so this is likely a read error. The rearrangement links TRBV7-9 to TRBJ2-1, with 8 positions matching TRBD2. The CDR3 is made up of 15 amino acids. Germline-derived CDR1 and CDR2 are SEHNR and FQNEAQ (reference sequence). J was trimmed by 8 bases and V by 6 bases; bases with no gene match: 12. The CDR3 nucleotides read TGTGCCAGCAGTTATCGGACTAGCTGGAGAGATGAGCAGTTCTTC. Translated, it gives CASSYRTSWRDEQFF.

In regard to this clone: This likely reflects a read error, since a far larger clone is one base away. This chain uses TRBV5-1 with TRBJ1-1; perhaps TRBD1 as D (6 bases). V was cut by 1 base and J by 4 bases, with 32 bases left in between. Germline V gene lookup returns CDR1 SGHRS and CDR2 YFSETQ. CDR3 length: 21 amino acids. This CDR3 is CASSLIPTNQKSTGQATEAFF. CDR3 DNA: TGCGCCAGCAGCTTGATTCCAACTAACCAAAAGAGTACGGGACAAGCCACTGAAGCTTTCTTT.

To note about this clone: A far larger clone is just one base off, so this is likely a read error. V and J are TRBV28 and TRBJ1-1; D gene uncertain. Trimming took off 2 bases at V and 6 bases at J, with 19 bases between the two ends. The length of the CDR3 is 16 residues. Germline CDR1 reads MDHEN; CDR2 reads SYDVKM. This CDR3 reads CASSLPRRAVTPEAFF. CDR3 DNA: TGTGCCAGCAGTTTACCCCGCCGGGCAGTAACCCCTGAAGCTTTCTTT.

A word on this clone: A far bigger clonotype differs at one base, so this is likely a read error. This sequence joins TRBV27 and TRBJ2-1; 8 bases are shared with TRBD2. In germline, CDR1 is MNHEY, CDR2 SMNVEV (reference sequence). The CDR3 is 15 amino acids. V lost 7 bases and J lost 5; bases outside the gene matches: 10. CDR3 sequence (DNA): TGTGCCAGCACCCAGACTAGCGAAGGGGACAATGAGCAGTTCTTC. Its translation: CASTQTSEGDNEQFF.

This clone was detected only a few times. Given a far larger clone just one base away, this is likely a sequencing read error. This sample also contains other DNA sequences that code for the same CDR3. The chain recombines TRBV30 with TRBJ1-1; D perhaps matches TRBD1 (6 bases). In germline, CDR1 is GTSNPN, CDR2 SVGIG (reference sequence). The CDR3 has 14 residues. The CDR3 sequence is CAWSHRDGDTEAFF. The CDR3 DNA reads as TGTGCATGGAGTCACAGGGACGGGGACACTGAAGCTTTCTTT.

Comment on this clone: Other DNA sequences in this specimen translate into the identical CDR3. This chain uses TRBV11-2 with TRBJ2-3, with a possible D match to TRBD1 (5 bases). Deletions cut 0 bases from V and 3 bases from J, with 7 bases between. This CDR3 is built from 14 residues. The V gene's germline CDR1 is SGHAT and CDR2 FQNNGV. Written as DNA, the CDR3 is TGTGCCAGCAGCTTAGACAGGGTGACAGATACGCAGTATTTT. Translating gives CASSLDRVTDTQYF.

This clone was seen only a few times. The chain carries TRBV30 and TRBJ2-3; 13 positions agree with TRBD2. The germline V gene has CDR1 GTSNPN and CDR2 SVGIG (reference sequence). The V gene end was trimmed by 2 bases and the J gene end by 8 bases; junction bases not matched to a gene: 10. The CDR3 has 16 amino acids. The CDR3 loop is CAWSLGTSGIGGTQYF. The CDR3 nucleotides read TGTGCCTGGAGTCTCGGGACTAGCGGGATAGGGGGTACGCAGTATTTT.

This clone came up a few times. The V and J genes are TRBV6-5 and TRBJ2-3; the D call may be TRBD1 or TRBD2 (5 bases each). V was trimmed by 5 bases and J by 7 bases, leaving 16 bases between them. CDR1 and CDR2 from the germline V gene are MNHEY and SVGAGI. This CDR3 has 14 amino acids. The CDR3 bases are TGTGCCAGCAGTCCAGCCGGGACCGGGAATACGCAGTATTTT. Protein product: CASSPAGTGNTQYF.

This clone was found once. A far larger clone is one base from this, pointing to a likely read error. This CDR3 is also generated by other DNA sequences in the sample. CDR3 coding DNA: TGCGCCAGCAGCTACCCGGACAGGAACACTGAAGCTTTCTTT. Translation gives CASSYPDRNTEAFF. This chain connects TRBV5-6 to TRBJ1-1, with D possibly TRBD1 on 6 matching bases. The germline gives CDR1 SGHDT, CDR2 YYEEEE. The CDR3 has 14 amino acids.

This chain uses TRBV4-1 with TRBJ2-7; unclear D gene. The CDR3 spans 13 residues. Trimming took 4 bases from V and 3 from J, leaving 10 bases between them. Germline V gives CDR1 MGHRA, CDR2 YSYEKL. This chain's CDR3 is CASSPTTRYEQYF. In DNA, the CDR3 is TGCGCCAGCAGCCCTACGACCCGCTACGAGCAGTACTTC.

This clone has just one count. This rearrangement joins TRBV11-2 to TRBJ2-7; D gene unclear. CDR1 is SGHAT and CDR2 is FQNNGV in the germline V gene. V was shortened by 1 base and J by 0 bases, with 10 bases between the two germline ends. This CDR3 has 15 residues. The CDR3 loop is CASSLVGTSSYEQYF. For the CDR3, the DNA is TGTGCCAGCAGCTTAGTTGGCACGAGCTCCTACGAGCAGTACTTC.

This chain joins TRBV7-2 and TRBJ1-4, with D hard to call. Between the trimmed V and J ends, which lost 4 bases and 6 bases, there was a span of 12 bases. CDR1 and CDR2 (germline): SGHTA, FQGNSA. This CDR3 region has 14 residues. DNA of the CDR3: TGTGCCAGCAGCTCGAGCCGGGTCGATGAAAAACTGTTTTTT. It codes for CASSSSRVDEKLFF.

As regards this clone: This sequence is one base from a far larger clone and is likely a read error. The sample contains more than one DNA sequence encoding this CDR3. V and J are TRBV18 and TRBJ1-1; D perhaps matches TRBD1 (6 bases). CDR1 is KGHSH, CDR2 LQKENI, per germline. V was shortened by 6 bases and J by 3 bases, with 14 bases between the two germline ends. This CDR3 spans 14 amino acids. CDR3 protein: CASSPAGAYTEAFF. The DNA of the CDR3 is TGTGCCAGCTCGCCGGCGGGGGCGTACACTGAAGCTTTCTTT.

Worth noting for this clone: Lacking the conserved final phenylalanine or tryptophan, this CDR3 likely reflects a read error. The CDR3 here is CARLCPPVRAGELFV. Here the CDR3 DNA reads TGTGCCAGACTTTGTCCTCCGGTTCGCGCCGGGGAGCTGTTTGTT. V gene TRBV11-1 combines with J gene TRBJ2-2; D unresolved. The germline V gene encodes CDR1 SGHAT and CDR2 FQDESV (reference sequence). The CDR3 totals 15 residues. Trimming removed 9 bases at V and 6 bases at J, with 20 bases between.